Listed below are T cell receptor beta chains from one sample, sequenced in a study of blood T cells in healthy people across ages. One entry per CDR3 protein, called by TCRdb with MiXCR from the 5' RACE reads. The sample records about 1.7 million distinct CDR3 sequences, roughly 30% being singletons. Sequences were obtained from blood. These TCRs come from a woman aged 30 to 39 in good health. Each CDR3 is given with its conserved first and last residue. A D gene is named only where the DNA matches it firmly. The size field is filled for only some rows; it gives once, few, many or a size class.

TRBV18	TRBD1	TRBJ2-3	.	CASSPVPGQGNTQYF	TGTGCCAGCTCACCAGTCCCGGGACAGGGAAATACGCAGTATTTT
TRBV20-1	.	TRBJ2-1	many	CSATRGELSYNEQFF	TGCAGTGCTACCAGGGGGGAACTCTCCTACAATGAGCAGTTCTTC
TRBV7-2	.	TRBJ2-3	.	CASSRYRSTDTQYF	TGTGCCAGCAGCCGATACCGTAGCACAGATACGCAGTATTTT
TRBV5-1	.	TRBJ2-5	many	CASSLQYSRARQETQYF	TGCGCCAGCAGCCTGCAGTACTCCAGGGCCCGCCAAGAGACCCAGTACTTC
TRBV4-3	.	TRBJ2-3	.	CASSLYLRDHTQYF	TGCGCCAGCAGCCTATACCTCCGGGATCATACGCAGTATTTT
TRBV6-6	.	TRBJ2-3	.	CASSVTVSTDTQYF	TGTGCCAGCAGTGTGACTGTTTCCACAGATACGCAGTATTTT
TRBV20-1	TRBD1	TRBJ1-6	few	CSAPTGGAWNSPLHF	TGCAGTGCCCCGACAGGGGGCGCTTGGAATTCACCCCTCCACTTT
TRBV5-5	TRBD1	TRBJ1-2	many	CASSQTTTGDGGYTF	TGTGCCAGCAGCCAAACAACGACAGGGGACGGCGGCTACACCTTC
TRBV7-2	.	TRBJ2-3	.	CASSLAGLWQYF	TGTGCCAGCAGCTTAGCGGGACTCTGGCAGTATTTT
TRBV7-9	.	TRBJ1-2	once	CTSSLAAGSYGYTF	TGTACCAGCAGCTTAGCGGCAGGGTCCTATGGCTACACCTTC
TRBV6-1	.	TRBJ2-1	.	CASRETGEGEQFF	TGTGCCAGCAGGGAAACAGGGGAGGGTGAGCAGTTCTTC
TRBV18	.	TRBJ2-5	.	CASSPRMGETQYF	TGTGCCAGCTCACCGCGCATGGGGGAGACCCAGTACTTC
TRBV4-3	.	TRBJ2-1	.	CASGPGTDEQVF	TGCGCCAGCGGCCCCGGTACGGATGAGCAGGTCTTC
TRBV7-9	TRBD2	TRBJ2-5	many	CASSRDYLQETQYF	TGTGCCAGCAGCAGGGACTATCTCCAAGAGACCCAGTACTTC
TRBV9	.	TRBJ2-3	few	CASSEYRPTDTQYF	TGTGCCAGCAGCGAATACAGACCCACAGATACGCAGTATTTT
TRBV6-5	.	TRBJ1-2	few	CASSQSRQNYGYTF	TGTGCCAGCAGTCAGAGCAGGCAGAACTATGGCTACACCTTC
TRBV7-6	.	TRBJ2-3	.	CASSAQPGLNADTQYF	TGTGCCAGCAGCGCTCAACCGGGACTCAACGCAGATACGCAGTATTTT
TRBV28	TRBD2	TRBJ2-3	few	CAIQPGTSGGGWGDTQYF	TGTGCCATCCAACCCGGGACTAGCGGGGGGGGTTGGGGAGATACGCAGTATTTT
TRBV5-5	TRBD2	TRBJ2-7	.	CASSFHGREGTSYEQYF	TGTGCCAGCAGCTTCCATGGGCGGGAGGGAACCTCCTACGAGCAGTACTTC
TRBV5-1	TRBD1	TRBJ1-2	many	CASSLVGADSGTGGAYGYTF	TGCGCCAGCAGCTTGGTAGGGGCCGACTCCGGGACAGGGGGCGCCTATGGCTACACCTTC
TRBV20-1	TRBD2	TRBJ2-1	.	CSGLAGSEGNEQFF	TGCAGTGGACTAGCGGGGTCGGAGGGAAATGAGCAGTTCTTC
TRBV3-1	TRBD1	TRBJ1-2	few	CASSQDQQGGGYTF	TGTGCCAGCAGCCAAGATCAGCAGGGGGGCGGCTACACCTTC
TRBV6-5	TRBD2	TRBJ2-5	.	CASSRTSTNQETQYF	TGTGCCAGCAGTAGGACTAGCACCAACCAAGAGACCCAGTACTTC
TRBV20-1	.	TRBJ1-1	.	CSARTFLTNTEAFF	TGCAGTGCTAGAACATTCCTCACGAACACTGAAGCTTTCTTT
TRBV20-1	.	TRBJ2-1	.	CSAYRALYSYNEQFF	TGCAGTGCTTACAGGGCCTTATACTCCTACAATGAGCAGTTCTTC
TRBV28	.	TRBJ2-3	.	CASSTSPGAPDGDTQYF	TGTGCCAGCAGTACCTCCCCGGGGGCCCCCGACGGGGATACGCAGTATTTT
TRBV29-1	TRBD1	TRBJ1-1	few	CSGEKGASEAFF	TGCAGCGGAGAGAAGGGGGCGTCTGAAGCTTTCTTT
TRBV4-3	TRBD2	TRBJ2-1	.	CASSQGPGLAGAEQFF	TGCGCCAGCAGCCAAGGACCGGGACTAGCGGGAGCTGAGCAGTTCTTC
TRBV7-9	TRBD1	TRBJ2-1	.	CASSLTGAGHNEQFF	TGTGCCAGCAGCCTGACAGGGGCAGGGCACAATGAGCAGTTCTTC
TRBV12-3/TRBV12-4	.	TRBJ1-5	few	CASSLQSQPQHF	TGTGCCAGCAGTTTACAGTCTCAGCCCCAGCATTTT
TRBV28	.	TRBJ2-7	.	CASSFWSYEQYF	TGTGCCAGCAGTTTTTGGAGTTACGAGCAGTACTTC
TRBV10-3	TRBD2	TRBJ2-4	.	CAISDLSGTSRNEQYF	TGTGCCATCAGTGACCTATCCGGGACTAGCAGAAATGAGCAGTACTTC
TRBV29-1	TRBD2	TRBJ2-7	once	CSVVGLAREDYYEQYF	TGCAGCGTTGTGGGACTAGCGAGAGAGGATTACTACGAGCAGTACTTC
TRBV12-3/TRBV12-4	.	TRBJ2-3	many	CASSPVTVGTDTQYF	TGTGCCAGCAGTCCCGTGACGGTTGGCACAGATACGCAGTATTTT
TRBV20-1	.	TRBJ2-5	few	CSFARENGETQYF	TGCAGTTTCGCTCGGGAGAATGGTGAGACCCAGTACTTC
TRBV6-5	TRBD1	TRBJ2-2	.	CASSYSRQGARELFF	TGTGCCAGCAGTTACTCGAGGCAGGGGGCGAGGGAGCTGTTTTTT
TRBV5-1	TRBD2	TRBJ2-7	many	CASSFYYGLATSSSYEQYF	TGCGCCAGCAGCTTTTACTACGGACTAGCTACTTCGAGCTCCTACGAGCAGTACTTC
TRBV6-5	TRBD2	TRBJ2-1	many	CASSSTSHEQFF	TGTGCCAGCAGTTCGACTAGCCATGAGCAGTTCTTC
TRBV6-1	.	TRBJ2-7	many	CASRKFGGRSLDYEQYF	TGTGCCAGCAGGAAGTTCGGGGGCCGCTCTCTAGACTACGAGCAGTACTTC
TRBV27	TRBD2	TRBJ2-1	few	CASSFESGRVYEQFF	TGTGCCAGCAGTTTCGAAAGCGGGAGGGTTTACGAGCAGTTCTTC
TRBV5-6	.	TRBJ2-7	once	CASSSSSPLGTASSYEQYF	TGTGCCAGCAGCTCATCGTCGCCCCTCGGGACTGCCAGCTCCTACGAGCAGTACTTC
TRBV7-9	TRBD1	TRBJ2-1	.	CASSPPGTVKNNEQFF	TGTGCCAGCAGCCCCCCCGGGACAGTGAAAAACAATGAGCAGTTCTTC
TRBV20-1	.	TRBJ2-1	many	CSARDRAKGRLNNEQFF	TGCAGTGCTAGAGATCGGGCAAAGGGACGGTTAAACAATGAGCAGTTCTTC
TRBV5-6	.	TRBJ2-3	.	CASSSGPPYGTDTQYF	TGTGCCAGCAGCTCGGGACCCCCGTATGGGACAGATACGCAGTATTTT
TRBV20-1	.	TRBJ2-1	.	CSARVYKEQFF	TGCAGTGCTAGGGTCTACAAGGAGCAGTTCTTC
TRBV28	TRBD1	TRBJ1-5	few	CASSQSGGEPQHF	TGTGCCAGCAGTCAATCAGGGGGAGAGCCCCAGCATTTT
TRBV12-3/TRBV12-4	.	TRBJ1-6	.	CASSLRNLRGSVSPLHF	TGTGCCAGCAGTTTAAGGAATTTAAGGGGGTCGGTTTCACCCCTCCACTTT
TRBV6-2/TRBV6-3	.	TRBJ2-6	many	CASSYRGSGANVLTF	TGTGCCAGCAGTTACAGGGGCTCTGGGGCCAACGTCCTGACTTTC
TRBV9	.	TRBJ1-5	few	CASSSEKGGAPQHF	TGTGCCAGCAGCTCAGAAAAGGGCGGGGCGCCCCAGCATTTT